A selection of T cell receptor beta chains follows, all from one sample in a study of T cells after yellow fever vaccination. TCRdb re-called the 5' RACE reads with MiXCR, one entry per CDR3 protein. The sample holds hundreds of thousands of distinct CDR3 sequences; roughly 12% are singletons and the top ten take under 15%. The source material was PBMCs, sampled on the day of the yellow fever booster vaccination. The receptors stem from a man aged 25 to 40 who received the YFV17D yellow fever vaccine. CDR3s include the opening cysteine and the closing phenylalanine or tryptophan. The order of the fields is clone size, J gene, D gene, V gene, CDR3 protein, CDR3 DNA. A D gene is named only where the DNA matches it firmly. Clone size, where shown, is once, few, many, or a class for clones that have expanded.

abundance: few
j_gene: TRBJ2-1
d_gene: TRBD2
v_gene: TRBV18
CDR3aa: CASSRGLAGEITQFF
CDR3nt: TGTGCCAGCTCACGGGGACTAGCGGGAGAGATAACACAGTTCTTC

abundance: few
j_gene: TRBJ2-3
d_gene: TRBD2
v_gene: TRBV29-1
CDR3aa: CSVVGLAGGLSSTDTQYF
CDR3nt: TGCAGCGTTGTTGGACTAGCGGGAGGGTTATCGAGCACAGATACGCAGTATTTT

abundance: many
j_gene: TRBJ1-1
d_gene: NA
v_gene: TRBV6-1
CDR3aa: CASSPGKVNTEAFF
CDR3nt: TGTGCCAGCAGTCCAGGAAAGGTTAACACTGAAGCTTTCTTT

abundance: few
j_gene: TRBJ1-3
d_gene: NA
v_gene: TRBV20-1
CDR3aa: CSARNDRLINTIYF
CDR3nt: TGCAGTGCTAGAAACGACAGACTTATAAACACCATATATTTT

abundance: few
j_gene: TRBJ2-1
d_gene: TRBD2
v_gene: TRBV5-1
CDR3aa: CASSLAGLARINEQFF
CDR3nt: TGCGCCAGCAGCTTGGCGGGACTAGCGAGAATCAATGAGCAGTTCTTC

abundance: many
j_gene: TRBJ2-7
d_gene: NA
v_gene: TRBV7-8
CDR3aa: CASSPRQDSYEQYF
CDR3nt: TGTGCCAGCAGCCCTCGACAGGACTCCTACGAGCAGTACTTC

abundance: few
j_gene: TRBJ2-5
d_gene: TRBD2
v_gene: TRBV12-3/TRBV12-4
CDR3aa: CASRRTSGLETQYF
CDR3nt: TGTGCCAGCAGAAGGACTAGCGGCCTAGAGACCCAGTACTTC

abundance: few
j_gene: TRBJ1-2
d_gene: TRBD1
v_gene: TRBV6-1
CDR3aa: CASSPSPGQSGGYTF
CDR3nt: TGTGCCAGCAGTCCCTCCCCGGGACAGTCCGGTGGCTACACCTTC

abundance: few
j_gene: TRBJ2-3
d_gene: TRBD2
v_gene: TRBV7-2
CDR3aa: CASSIGTSGRIGQYF
CDR3nt: TGTGCCAGCAGCATCGGGACTAGCGGGAGAATAGGGCAGTATTTT

abundance: NA
j_gene: TRBJ1-1
d_gene: NA
v_gene: TRBV7-9
CDR3aa: CASSQNSYTEAFF
CDR3nt: TGTGCCAGCAGCCAAAACAGTTACACTGAAGCTTTCTTT

abundance: few
j_gene: TRBJ2-7
d_gene: TRBD1
v_gene: TRBV18
CDR3aa: CASSPFSGTGGAEQYF
CDR3nt: TGTGCCAGCTCACCATTCTCCGGGACAGGGGGCGCAGAGCAGTACTTC

abundance: many
j_gene: TRBJ2-7
d_gene: NA
v_gene: TRBV28
CDR3aa: CASRGEEIGTHEQYF
CDR3nt: TGTGCCAGCAGGGGAGAAGAGATTGGGACCCACGAGCAGTACTTC

abundance: few
j_gene: TRBJ2-1
d_gene: TRBD1
v_gene: TRBV6-1
CDR3aa: CASSTMGQANEQFF
CDR3nt: TGTGCCAGCAGTACAATGGGACAGGCCAATGAGCAGTTCTTC

abundance: NA
j_gene: TRBJ2-1
d_gene: TRBD2
v_gene: TRBV19
CDR3aa: CASSLRSGRAASSYNEQFF
CDR3nt: TGTGCCAGTAGCCTCAGGAGCGGGAGGGCCGCGAGCTCCTACAATGAGCAGTTCTTC